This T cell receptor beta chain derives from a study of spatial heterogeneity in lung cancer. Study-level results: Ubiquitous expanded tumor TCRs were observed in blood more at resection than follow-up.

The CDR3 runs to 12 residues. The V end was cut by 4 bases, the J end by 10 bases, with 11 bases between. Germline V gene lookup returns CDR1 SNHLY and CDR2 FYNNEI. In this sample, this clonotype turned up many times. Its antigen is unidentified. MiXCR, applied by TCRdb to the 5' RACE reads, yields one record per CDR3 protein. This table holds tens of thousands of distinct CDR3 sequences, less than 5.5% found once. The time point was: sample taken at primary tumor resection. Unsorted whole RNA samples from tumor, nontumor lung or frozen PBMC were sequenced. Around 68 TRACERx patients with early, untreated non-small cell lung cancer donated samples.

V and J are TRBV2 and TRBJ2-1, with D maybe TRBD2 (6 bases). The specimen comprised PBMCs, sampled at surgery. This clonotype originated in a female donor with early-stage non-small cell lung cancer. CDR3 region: CASSVRDLEQFF. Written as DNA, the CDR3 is TGTGCCAGCAGTGTAAGGGACTTGGAGCAGTTCTTC.